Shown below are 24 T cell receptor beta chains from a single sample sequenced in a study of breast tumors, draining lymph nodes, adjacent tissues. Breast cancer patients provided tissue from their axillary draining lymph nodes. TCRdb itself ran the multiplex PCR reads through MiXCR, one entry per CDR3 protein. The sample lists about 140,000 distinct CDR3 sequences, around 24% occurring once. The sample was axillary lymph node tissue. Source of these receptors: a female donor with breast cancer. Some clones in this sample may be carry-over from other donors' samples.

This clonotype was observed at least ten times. The CDR3 here is CASNPGRSSYNEQFF. Here the CDR3 DNA reads TGTGCCAGCAACCCGGGACGGAGCTCCTACAATGAGCAGTTCTTC. The chain carries TRBV2 and TRBJ2-1; D might be TRBD1 or TRBD2, each matching 5 bases. The CDR3 consists of 15 residues. Per the germline V gene, CDR1 is SNHLY and CDR2 is FYNNEI. Trimming took 7 bases from V and 0 from J, leaving 13 bases between them. Full variable domain (rest looked up from reference TRBV2 and TRBJ2-1): EPEVTQTPSHQVTQMGQEVILRCVPISNHLYFYWYRQILGQKVEFLVSFYNNEISEKSEIFDDQFSVERPDGSNFTLKIRSTKLEDSAMYFCASNPGRSSYNEQFFGPGTRLTVL.

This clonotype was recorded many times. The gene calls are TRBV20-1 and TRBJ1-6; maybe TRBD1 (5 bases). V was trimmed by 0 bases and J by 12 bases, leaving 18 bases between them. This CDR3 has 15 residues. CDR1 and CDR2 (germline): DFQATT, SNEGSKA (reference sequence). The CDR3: CSARDPGRAWGPLHF. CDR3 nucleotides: TGCAGTGCTAGAGATCCTGGCAGGGCTTGGGGACCCCTCCACTTT.

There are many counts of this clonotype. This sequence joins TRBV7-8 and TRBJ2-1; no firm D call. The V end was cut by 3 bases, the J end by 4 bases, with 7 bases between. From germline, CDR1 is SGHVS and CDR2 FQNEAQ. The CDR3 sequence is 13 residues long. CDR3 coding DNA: TGTGCCAGCAGCTTGGCCAGATACAATGAGCAGTTCTTC. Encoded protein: CASSLARYNEQFF. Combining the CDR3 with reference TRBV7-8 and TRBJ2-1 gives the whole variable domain GAGVSQSPRYKVAKRGQDVALRCDPISGHVSLFWYQQALGQGPEFLTYFQNEAQLDKSGLPSDRFFAERPEGSVSTLKIQRTQQEDSAVYLCASSLARYNEQFFGPGTRLTVL.

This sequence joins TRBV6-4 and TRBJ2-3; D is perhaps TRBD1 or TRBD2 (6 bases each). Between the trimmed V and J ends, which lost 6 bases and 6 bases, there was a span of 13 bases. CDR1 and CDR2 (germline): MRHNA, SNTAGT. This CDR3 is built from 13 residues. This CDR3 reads CASSAGGGDTQYF. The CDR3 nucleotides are TGTGCCAGCAGCGCCGGGGGCGGTGATACGCAGTATTTT.

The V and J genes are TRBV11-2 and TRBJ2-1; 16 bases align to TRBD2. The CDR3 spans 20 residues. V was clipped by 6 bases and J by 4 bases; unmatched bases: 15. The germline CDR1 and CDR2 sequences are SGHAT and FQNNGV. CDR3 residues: CASRGQGGTSGRALYNEQFF. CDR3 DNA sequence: TGTGCCAGCAGGGGCCAGGGAGGGACTAGCGGGAGGGCCCTGTACAATGAGCAGTTCTTC.

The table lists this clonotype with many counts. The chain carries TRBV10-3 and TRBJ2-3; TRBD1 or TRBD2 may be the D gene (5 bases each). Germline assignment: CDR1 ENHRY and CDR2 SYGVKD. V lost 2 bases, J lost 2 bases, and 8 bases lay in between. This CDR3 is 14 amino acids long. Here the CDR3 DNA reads TGTGCCATCAGTGAGAAGGGGACCACAGATACGCAGTATTTT. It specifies CAISEKGTTDTQYF.

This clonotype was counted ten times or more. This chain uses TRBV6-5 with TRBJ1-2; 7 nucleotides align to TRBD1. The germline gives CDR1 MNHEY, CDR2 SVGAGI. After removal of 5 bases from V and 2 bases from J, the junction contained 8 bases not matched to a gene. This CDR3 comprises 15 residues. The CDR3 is CASSKTGVTNYGYTF. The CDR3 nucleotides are TGTGCCAGCAGTAAAACAGGGGTAACCAACTATGGCTACACCTTC.

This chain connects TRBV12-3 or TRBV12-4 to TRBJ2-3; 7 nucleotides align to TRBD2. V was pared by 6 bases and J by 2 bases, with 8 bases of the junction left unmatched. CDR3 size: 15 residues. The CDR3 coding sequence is TGTGCCAGCAGCCGCCGGGAGGCGGTCACAGATACGCAGTATTTT. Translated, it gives CASSRREAVTDTQYF.

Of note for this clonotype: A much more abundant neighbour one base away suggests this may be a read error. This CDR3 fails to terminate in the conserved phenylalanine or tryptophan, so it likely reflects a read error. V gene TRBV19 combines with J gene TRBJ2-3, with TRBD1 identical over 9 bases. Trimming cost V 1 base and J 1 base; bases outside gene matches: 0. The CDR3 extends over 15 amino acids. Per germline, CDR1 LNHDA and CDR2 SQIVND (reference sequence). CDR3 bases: TGTGCCAGTAGTATAGGGACAGGGGGCACAGATACGCAGTATCTT. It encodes CASSIGTGGTDTQYL.

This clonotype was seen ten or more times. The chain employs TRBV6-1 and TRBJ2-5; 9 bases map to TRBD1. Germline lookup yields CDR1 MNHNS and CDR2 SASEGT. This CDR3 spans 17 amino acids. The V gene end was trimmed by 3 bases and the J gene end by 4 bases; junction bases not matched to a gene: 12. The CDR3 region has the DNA TGTGCCAGCAGTGACCCCCGCGGGACAGGGAGAGGAGAGACCCAGTACTTC. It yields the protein CASSDPRGTGRGETQYF.

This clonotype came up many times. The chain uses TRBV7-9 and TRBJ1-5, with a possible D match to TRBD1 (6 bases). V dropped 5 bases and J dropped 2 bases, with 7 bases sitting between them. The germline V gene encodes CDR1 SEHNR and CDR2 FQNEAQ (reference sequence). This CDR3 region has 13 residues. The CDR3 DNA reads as TGTGCCAGCAGCCCAGGGGGCAATCAGCCCCAGCATTTT. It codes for CASSPGGNQPQHF. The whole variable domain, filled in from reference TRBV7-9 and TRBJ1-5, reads DTGVSQNPRHKITKRGQNVTFRCDPISEHNRLYWYRQTLGQGPEFLTYFQNEAQLEKSRLLSDRFSAERPKGSFSTLEIQRTEQGDSAMYLCASSPGGNQPQHFGDGTRLSIL.

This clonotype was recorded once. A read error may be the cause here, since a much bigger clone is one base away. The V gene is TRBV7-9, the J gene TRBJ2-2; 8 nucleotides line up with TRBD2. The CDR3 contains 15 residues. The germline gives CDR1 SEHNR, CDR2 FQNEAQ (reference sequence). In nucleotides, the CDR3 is TGTGCCAGCAGCTTAGGCAGCGGGAGCACCGGGGTGCTGTTTTTT. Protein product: CASSLGSGSTGVLFF.

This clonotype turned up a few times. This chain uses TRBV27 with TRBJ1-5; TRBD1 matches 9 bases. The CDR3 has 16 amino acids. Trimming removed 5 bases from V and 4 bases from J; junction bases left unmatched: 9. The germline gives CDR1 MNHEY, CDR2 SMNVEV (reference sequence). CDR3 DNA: TGTGCCAGCAGTCCGCAGACAGGGGGGGGTAATCAGCCCCAGCATTTT. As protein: CASSPQTGGGNQPQHF.

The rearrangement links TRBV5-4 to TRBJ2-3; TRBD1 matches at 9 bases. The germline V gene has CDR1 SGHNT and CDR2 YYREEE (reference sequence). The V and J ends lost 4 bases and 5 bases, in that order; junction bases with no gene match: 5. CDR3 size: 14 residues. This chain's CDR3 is CASSAGTGIDTQYF. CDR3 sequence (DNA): TGTGCCAGCAGCGCCGGGACAGGGATAGATACGCAGTATTTT.

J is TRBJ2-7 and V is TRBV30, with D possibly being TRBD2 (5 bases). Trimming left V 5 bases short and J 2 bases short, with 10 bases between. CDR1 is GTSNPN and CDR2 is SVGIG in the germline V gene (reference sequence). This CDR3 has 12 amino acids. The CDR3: CAWVSDPYEQYF. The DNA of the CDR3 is TGTGCCTGGGTTAGCGACCCCTACGAGCAGTACTTC.

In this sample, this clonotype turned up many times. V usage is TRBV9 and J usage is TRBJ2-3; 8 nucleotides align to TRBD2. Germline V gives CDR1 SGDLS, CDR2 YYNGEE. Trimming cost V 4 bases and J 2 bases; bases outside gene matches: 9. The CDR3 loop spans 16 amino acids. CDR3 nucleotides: TGTGCCAGCAGCTCGGGGGGACTAGATCCCACAGATACGCAGTATTTT. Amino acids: CASSSGGLDPTDTQYF.

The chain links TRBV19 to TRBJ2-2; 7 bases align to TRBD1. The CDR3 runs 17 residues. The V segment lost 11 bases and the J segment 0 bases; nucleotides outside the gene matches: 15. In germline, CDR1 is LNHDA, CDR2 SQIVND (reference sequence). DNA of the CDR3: TGTGCCGGTACTCCGCTCCCCCAGGGGGCGAACACCGGGGAGCTGTTTTTT. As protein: CAGTPLPQGANTGELFF.

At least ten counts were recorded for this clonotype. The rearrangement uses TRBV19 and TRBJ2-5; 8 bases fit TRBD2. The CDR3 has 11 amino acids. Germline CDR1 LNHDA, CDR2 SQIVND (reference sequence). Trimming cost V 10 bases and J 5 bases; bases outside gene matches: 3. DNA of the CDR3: TGTGCCACCGGGGGGGGTGAGACCCAGTACTTC. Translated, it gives CATGGGETQYF.

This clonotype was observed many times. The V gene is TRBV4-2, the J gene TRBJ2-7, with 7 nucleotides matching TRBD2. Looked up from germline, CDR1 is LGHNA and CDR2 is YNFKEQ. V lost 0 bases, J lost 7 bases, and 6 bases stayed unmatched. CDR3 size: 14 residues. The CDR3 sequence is CASSQEGGDGEQYF. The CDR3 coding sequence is TGTGCCAGCAGCCAAGAGGGAGGGGACGGTGAGCAGTACTTC.

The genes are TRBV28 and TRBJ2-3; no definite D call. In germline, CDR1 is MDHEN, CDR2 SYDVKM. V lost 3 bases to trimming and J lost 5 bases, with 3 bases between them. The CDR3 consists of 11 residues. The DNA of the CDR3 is TGTGCCAGCAGTTTTCAAGATACGCAGTATTTT. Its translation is CASSFQDTQYF.

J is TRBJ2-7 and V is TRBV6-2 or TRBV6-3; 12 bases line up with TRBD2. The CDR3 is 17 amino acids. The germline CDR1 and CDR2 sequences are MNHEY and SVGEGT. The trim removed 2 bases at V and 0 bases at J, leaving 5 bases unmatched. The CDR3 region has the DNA TGTGCCAGCAGTTACACTAGCGGGAGGTCAAGCTCCTACGAGCAGTACTTC. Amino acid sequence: CASSYTSGRSSSYEQYF.

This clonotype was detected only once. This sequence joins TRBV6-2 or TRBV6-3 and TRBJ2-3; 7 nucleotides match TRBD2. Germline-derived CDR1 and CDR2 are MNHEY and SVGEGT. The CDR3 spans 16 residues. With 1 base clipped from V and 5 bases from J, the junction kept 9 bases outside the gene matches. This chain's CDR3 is CASSYYAAGAGDTQYF. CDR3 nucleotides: TGTGCCAGCAGTTACTACGCGGCGGGAGCGGGAGATACGCAGTATTTT.

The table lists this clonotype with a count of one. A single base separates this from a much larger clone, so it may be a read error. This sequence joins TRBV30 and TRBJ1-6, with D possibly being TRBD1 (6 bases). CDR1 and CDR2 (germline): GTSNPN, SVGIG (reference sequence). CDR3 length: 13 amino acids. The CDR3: CAWTGGLNPPLHF. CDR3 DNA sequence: TGTGCCTGGACGGGGGGGCTTAATCCACCCCTCCACTTT. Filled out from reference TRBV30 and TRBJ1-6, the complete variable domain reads SQTIHQWPATLVQPVGSPLSLECTVEGTSNPNLYWYRQAAGRGLQLLFYSVGIGQISSEVPQNLSASRPQDRQFILSSKKLLLSDSGFYLCAWTGGLNPPLHFGNGTRLTVT.

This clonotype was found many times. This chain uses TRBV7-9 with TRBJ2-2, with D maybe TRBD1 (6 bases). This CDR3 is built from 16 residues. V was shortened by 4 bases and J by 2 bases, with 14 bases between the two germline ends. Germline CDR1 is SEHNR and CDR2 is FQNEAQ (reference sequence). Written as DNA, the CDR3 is TGTGCCAGCAGCTCACCGGGACAACTTAACACCGGGGAGCTGTTTTTT. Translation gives CASSSPGQLNTGELFF. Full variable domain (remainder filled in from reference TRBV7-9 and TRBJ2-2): DTGVSQNPRHKITKRGQNVTFRCDPISEHNRLYWYRQTLGQGPEFLTYFQNEAQLEKSRLLSDRFSAERPKGSFSTLEIQRTEQGDSAMYLCASSSPGQLNTGELFFGEGSRLTVL.